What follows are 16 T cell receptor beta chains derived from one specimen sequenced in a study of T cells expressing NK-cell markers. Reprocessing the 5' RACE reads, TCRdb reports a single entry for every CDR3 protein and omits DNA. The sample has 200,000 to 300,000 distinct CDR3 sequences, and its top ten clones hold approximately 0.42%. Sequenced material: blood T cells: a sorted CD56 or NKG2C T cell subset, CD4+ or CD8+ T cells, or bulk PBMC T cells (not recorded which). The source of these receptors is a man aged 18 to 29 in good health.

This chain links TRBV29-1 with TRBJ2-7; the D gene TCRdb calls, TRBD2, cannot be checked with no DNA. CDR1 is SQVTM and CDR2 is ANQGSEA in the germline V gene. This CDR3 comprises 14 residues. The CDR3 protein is CSVELRGGRGEQYF.

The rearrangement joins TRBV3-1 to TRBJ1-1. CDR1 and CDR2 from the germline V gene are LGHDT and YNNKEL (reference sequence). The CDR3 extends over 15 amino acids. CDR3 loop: CASSQDGMGNTEAFF.

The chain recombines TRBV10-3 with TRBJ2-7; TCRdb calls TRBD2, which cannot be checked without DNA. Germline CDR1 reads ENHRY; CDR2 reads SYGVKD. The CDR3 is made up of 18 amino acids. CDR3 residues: CAISVGLAGGLGSGEQYF.

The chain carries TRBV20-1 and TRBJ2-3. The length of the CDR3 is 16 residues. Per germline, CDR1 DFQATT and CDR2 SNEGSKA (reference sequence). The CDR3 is CSASHYHLTSTDTQYF.

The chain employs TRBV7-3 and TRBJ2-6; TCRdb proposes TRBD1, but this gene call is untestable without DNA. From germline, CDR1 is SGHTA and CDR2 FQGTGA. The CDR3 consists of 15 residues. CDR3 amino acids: CASSFGQAGANVLTF. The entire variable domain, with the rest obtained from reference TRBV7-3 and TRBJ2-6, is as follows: GAGVSQTPSNKVTEKGKYVELRCDPISGHTALYWYRQSLGQGPEFLIYFQGTGAADDSGLPNDRFFAVRPEGSVSTLKIQRTERGDSAVYLCASSFGQAGANVLTFGAGSRLTVL.

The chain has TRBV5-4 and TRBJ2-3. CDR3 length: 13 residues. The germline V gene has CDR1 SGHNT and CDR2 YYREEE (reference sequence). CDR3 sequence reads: CASSLDRTDTQYF.

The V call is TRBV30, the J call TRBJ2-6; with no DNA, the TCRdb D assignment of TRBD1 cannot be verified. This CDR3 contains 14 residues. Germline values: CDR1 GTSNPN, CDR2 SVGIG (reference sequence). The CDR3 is CARTGTSGANVLTF.

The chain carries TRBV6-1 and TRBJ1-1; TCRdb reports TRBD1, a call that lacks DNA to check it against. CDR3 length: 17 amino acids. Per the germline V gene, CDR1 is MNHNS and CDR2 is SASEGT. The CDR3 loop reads CASSGPDRLRENTEAFF.

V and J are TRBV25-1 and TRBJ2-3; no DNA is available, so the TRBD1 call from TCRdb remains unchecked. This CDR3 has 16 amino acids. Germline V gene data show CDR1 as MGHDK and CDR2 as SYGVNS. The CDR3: CASRSSATGGADTQYF. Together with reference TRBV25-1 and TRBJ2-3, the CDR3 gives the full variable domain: EADIYQTPRYLVIGTGKKITLECSQTMGHDKMYWYQQDPGMELHLIHYSYGVNSTEKGDLSSESTVSRIRTEHFPLTLESARPSHTSQYLCASRSSATGGADTQYFGPGTRLTVL.

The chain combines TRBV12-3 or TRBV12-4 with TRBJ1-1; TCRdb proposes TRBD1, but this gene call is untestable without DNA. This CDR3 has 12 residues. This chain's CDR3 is CASSLGAGWAFF.

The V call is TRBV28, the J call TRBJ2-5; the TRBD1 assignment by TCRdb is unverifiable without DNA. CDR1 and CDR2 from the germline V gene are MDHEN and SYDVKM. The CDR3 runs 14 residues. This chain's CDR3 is CASSSQGARETQYF.

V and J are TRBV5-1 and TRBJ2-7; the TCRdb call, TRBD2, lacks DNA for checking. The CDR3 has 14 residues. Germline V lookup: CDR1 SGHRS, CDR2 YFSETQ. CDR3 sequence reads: CASSPDGPYYEQYF.

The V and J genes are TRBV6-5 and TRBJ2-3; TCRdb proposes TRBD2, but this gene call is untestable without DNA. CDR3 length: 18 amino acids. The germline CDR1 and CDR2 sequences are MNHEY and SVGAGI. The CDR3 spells CASSYSPSTSGSTDTQYF.

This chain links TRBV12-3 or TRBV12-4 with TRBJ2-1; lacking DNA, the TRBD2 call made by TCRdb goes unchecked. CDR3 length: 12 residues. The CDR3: CASSIAGGGGFF.

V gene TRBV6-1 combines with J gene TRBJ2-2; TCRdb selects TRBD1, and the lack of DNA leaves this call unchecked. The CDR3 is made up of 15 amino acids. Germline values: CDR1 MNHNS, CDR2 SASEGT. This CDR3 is CASGRQATNTGELFF.

CDR3 residues: CASRRLGSDTQYF. The rearrangement links TRBV12-3 or TRBV12-4 to TRBJ2-3; TCRdb's assignment of TRBD2 cannot be checked, as there is no DNA. The CDR3 is 13 amino acids.